A single count supports the clone carrying this T cell receptor (beta chain). Use of 60 Vbeta and 13 Jbeta primers characterized the PCR. Measured with immunoSEQ multiplex PCR; TCRdb has only the in-frame clones, and not every one. The sample contains more than 95,000 clones, roughly 74% of which appear only once. Germline CDR1 MDHEN, CDR2 SYDVKM. The CDR3 covers 14 residues. The source of the sample is a study of cytomegalovirus exposure and HLA in healthy donors. V usage is TRBV28 and J usage is TRBJ2-4; D possibly corresponds to TRBD1 (5 bases). This sequence originates from a woman aged 70-85 years in good health and CMV-seropositive. The source material was PBMCs. CDR3 amino acids: CVSEAGKPKNIQYF. The CDR3 bases are TGTGTTTCTGAAGCAGGGAAACCCAAAAACATTCAGTACTTC.